This section outlines one T cell receptor (beta chain) sequence together with its context. Its antigen is not identified. The entry originates in a study of T cell responses to AZD1222 COVID-19 vaccine. General study points: Only 5 or 6 AZD1222 recipients tested seropositive at baseline. Unmutated variant regions are reportedly targeted by nearly half of spike-specific TCRs.

The CDR3 loop spans 14 amino acids. The germline CDR1 and CDR2 sequences are MNHEY and SVGAGI. With 8 bases clipped from V and 0 bases from J, the junction kept 3 bases outside the gene matches. TCRdb keeps only in-frame clones here, not all; method: immunoSEQ multiplex PCR. This sample yields some 120,000 clones, of which 70% to 90% are seen a single time; 3.5% to 5% belongs to the top ten. The J gene is TRBJ1-5, the V gene TRBV6-5; 8 nucleotides match TRBD1. The material sequenced was peripheral blood, taken on day 0 of MenACWY control vaccination. This TCR came from an adult in good health. The DNA for the CDR3 is TGTGCCAGCGACAGGGGATATAGCAATCAGCCCCAGCATTTT. It specifies CASDRGYSNQPQHF.